The present T cell receptor beta chain was sequenced within a study of blood T cell repertoires in COVID-19. Turning to the study itself: T cells, B-cell-depleted T cells, or PBMCs supplied cDNA or gDNA.

From germline, CDR1 is MRHNA and CDR2 SNTAGT. V was pared by 0 bases and J by 0 bases, with 6 bases between. CDR3 size: 15 residues. The assay was immunoSEQ multiplex PCR, and TCRdb's table has in-frame clones only and misses some. The repertoire includes approximately 130,000 clones, over 80% of them detected once, and 15% to 20% sits in the top ten. Sequenced: PBMCs or T cells enriched from blood (not recorded which). This receptor was identified in a man aged 30-40 years who had recovered from COVID-19. V usage is TRBV6-4 and J usage is TRBJ2-1; D not certain. This CDR3 is CASSDSESSYNEQFF. In nucleotides, the CDR3 is TGTGCCAGCAGTGACTCGGAGAGCTCCTACAATGAGCAGTTCTTC.